The clone carrying this T cell receptor (beta chain) was picked up a small number of times. The antigen remains undetermined. The data originate from a study of T cell responses to AZD1222 COVID-19 vaccine. This CDR3 contains 12 residues. Trimming removed 4 bases at V and 6 bases at J, with 9 bases between. Libraries were prepared by immunoSEQ multiplex PCR; TCRdb keeps only in-frame clonotypes and omits some of them. The data contain 45,000 to 70,000 clones, more than 80% of them seen just once; the ten biggest clones take up about 15%. Study-wide findings and caveats: Only a handful of AZD1222 recipients, roughly 6 in all, had baseline seropositivity. Regions left unmutated in variants are reportedly the target of nearly half of spike-specific TCRs. An increase in Spike-specific TCR breadth and depth was observed after two AZD1222 doses. With dominance at 160-218 and 743-854, vaccine-associated CD4 TCRs spanned spike.

The starting material was peripheral blood, obtained 28 days after the second AZD1222 dose. The TCR sequence derives from an adult who received the AZD1222 COVID-19 vaccine. The chain combines TRBV12-3 or TRBV12-4 with TRBJ1-2, with D unresolved. DNA for the CDR3: TGTGCCAGCAGTTCTTCAAGGAATGGCTACACCTTC. Translated, it gives CASSSSRNGYTF.